This record covers a single T cell receptor (beta chain). The antigen is undetermined. There are 13 residues in the CDR3. V dropped 5 bases and J dropped 5 bases, with 7 bases sitting between them. Germline-derived CDR1 and CDR2 are MGHDK and SYGVNS. The data stem from a study of vaccination and CD4 T cells after COVID-19. Described treatment: approximately nine-day PBMC culture with coronavirus spike peptide pools or control peptides (ViraFEST assay). Sequence data for DNA of cultured CD4+ T cells were generated by the Oncomine TCR Beta short-read assay. Genomic DNA was isolated from CD4+ T cells that had been cultured. TCRdb ran MiXCR on the PCR reads and lists one entry per CDR3 protein. The sample comprises 20,000 to 25,000 distinct CDR3 sequences, 50% to 70% of which are singletons, and approximately 12% rests with the top ten.

The rearrangement joins TRBV25-1 to TRBJ1-6; a possible D gene is TRBD1 (5 bases). The source was CD4+ T cells from blood, cultured in vitro, collected after SARS-CoV-2 vaccination. This TCR was sampled from a human donor who received a COVID-19 vaccine. The CDR3 DNA reads as TGTGCCAGCAGTCGGGGGAATAATTCACCCCTCCACTTT. Its translation: CASSRGNNSPLHF.